Listed below are T cell receptor beta chains from one sample, sequenced in a study of blood T cells in healthy people across ages. One entry per CDR3 protein results from TCRdb running MiXCR on the 5' RACE reads. The sample comprises over 600,000 distinct CDR3 sequences, roughly 41% of which are singletons, and roughly 30% rests with the top ten. Sequenced input: blood. The receptors derive from a man aged 80 or over in good health. Both conserved end residues are part of each CDR3. A D gene is named only where the DNA matches it firmly. The listing skips clone size in some rows; elsewhere it reads once, few, many or a size class.

J	V	D	size	DNA	CDR3
TRBJ2-7	TRBV29-1	TRBD2	many	TGCAGCGTTGGACTAGCGGGAGCGGCCGAGCAGTACTTC	CSVGLAGAAEQYF
TRBJ2-7	TRBV5-4	-	-	TGTGCCAGCAGCTCAGACAGGTCCCACGAGCAGTACTTC	CASSSDRSHEQYF
TRBJ2-1	TRBV27	TRBD2	many	TGTGCCAGCAGTCTCGGGGGGAGGGTCAATGAGCAGTTCTTC	CASSLGGRVNEQFF
TRBJ1-1	TRBV29-1	-	few	TGCAGCGTTCGTTTGATGAACACTGAAGCTTTCTTT	CSVRLMNTEAFF
TRBJ2-5	TRBV6-2/TRBV6-3	-	-	TGTGCCAGCAGTCCCCCTAGGGTGGAATACAATGAGCAGTACTTC	CASSPPRVEYNEQYF
TRBJ2-3	TRBV28	TRBD1	few	TGTGCCAGCAGGAAGAACTTCGGGACAGGGTCATCAGATACGCAGTATTTT	CASRKNFGTGSSDTQYF
TRBJ2-5	TRBV29-1	-	-	TGCAGCGGGATGGAGAGAGGGTGTGAGCAGTACTTC	CSGMERGCEQYF
TRBJ2-1	TRBV5-1	TRBD2	-	TGCGCCAGCATAGTGGCTAGCGGCTCCTACAATGAGCAGTTCTTC	CASIVASGSYNEQFF
TRBJ2-7	TRBV6-2/TRBV6-3	TRBD1	few	TGTGCCAGCAGACACCACGGGACAGAAAAGGGCTACGAGCAGTACTTC	CASRHHGTEKGYEQYF
TRBJ2-3	TRBV15	-	-	TGTGCCACCAGAAATAGTAGGATGGGCAGGGATACGCAGTATTTT	CATRNSRMGRDTQYF
TRBJ2-5	TRBV29-1	-	few	TGCAGCGCCGGGACAAACCAAGAGACCCAGTACTTC	CSAGTNQETQYF
TRBJ2-3	TRBV6-2/TRBV6-3	TRBD2	-	TGTGCCAGCAGAAAATCCGGGACTACCGCTAGCACAGATACGCAGTATTTT	CASRKSGTTASTDTQYF
TRBJ2-3	TRBV20-1	-	few	TGCAGTGCTAGAGCACTCCGAGCACTCACCACAGATACGCAGTATTTT	CSARALRALTTDTQYF
TRBJ2-1	TRBV4-3	TRBD2	many	TGCGCCAGCAGCCAAGATATCGCTAGCGGGGGGACCCCCTGGGATGAGCAGTTCTTC	CASSQDIASGGTPWDEQFF
TRBJ1-2	TRBV10-3	-	once	TGTGCCATCAGTGGTACGGAGGGGATGGGGGGCTACACCTTC	CAISGTEGMGGYTF
TRBJ2-5	TRBV3-1	TRBD2	-	TGTGCCAGCACCCAGGGGACTAGCGGGAGCCCGCAGACCCAGTACTTC	CASTQGTSGSPQTQYF
TRBJ2-7	TRBV12-3/TRBV12-4	TRBD2	few	TGTGCCAGCAGTTATCGGACTAGCGGTCTTGACGAGCAGTACTTC	CASSYRTSGLDEQYF
TRBJ2-2	TRBV7-2	TRBD2	-	TGTGCCAGCAGAGGACCAGCGGGGGCCACGAACACCGGGGAGCTGTTTTTT	CASRGPAGATNTGELFF
TRBJ2-7	TRBV7-2	-	-	TGTGCCAGCAGCTTAACCGGGACACAACACAATGAGCAGTACTTC	CASSLTGTQHNEQYF
TRBJ2-7	TRBV20-1	-	-	TGCAGTGCGGGGGCCTACGAGCAGTACTTC	CSAGAYEQYF
TRBJ2-5	TRBV5-1	TRBD1	-	TGCGCCAGCAGCTTGTACAGGGGGTCGGGAGAGACCCAGTACTTC	CASSLYRGSGETQYF
TRBJ2-7	TRBV2	TRBD1	-	TGTGCCAGCAGGGCCGGGACAGACTCCTACGAGCAGTACTTC	CASRAGTDSYEQYF
TRBJ2-7	TRBV6-1	-	-	TGTGCCAGCAGTGAAGGGGGCAGGGGCTACGAGCAGTACTTC	CASSEGGRGYEQYF
TRBJ2-7	TRBV7-2	-	few	TGTGCCAGCAGCTCCCAGATGTACGAGCAGTACTTC	CASSSQMYEQYF
TRBJ2-7	TRBV29-1	-	few	TGCAGCGTTGGGGGGACCGCGAACGTCTACGAGCAGTACTTC	CSVGGTANVYEQYF
TRBJ2-7	TRBV18	-	-	TGTGCCAGCTCAACCCTGGACAGTTCCTACGAGCAGTACTTC	CASSTLDSSYEQYF
TRBJ2-1	TRBV7-6	TRBD2	-	TGTGCCAGCAGCTTAGTCCCTAGCGGGACTACCCTCAATGAGCAGTTCTTC	CASSLVPSGTTLNEQFF
TRBJ2-2	TRBV29-1	-	-	TGCAGCGTTGGGGGGGCTAGCAGGAACACCGGGGAGCTGTTTTTT	CSVGGASRNTGELFF
TRBJ2-3	TRBV24-1	TRBD1	-	TGTGCCACCAGTGATTTGTTAACAGGGGAATCGGGAGATACGCAGTATTTT	CATSDLLTGESGDTQYF
TRBJ2-6	TRBV6-2/TRBV6-3	TRBD1	-	TGTGCCAGCAGTTTCGACAGGGGGAAAAGCTCTAGGGCCAACGTCCTGACTTTC	CASSFDRGKSSRANVLTF
TRBJ2-5	TRBV19	-	-	TGTGCCAGTACCGCCGGGAGAGGGTACCAAGAGACCCAGTACTTC	CASTAGRGYQETQYF
TRBJ1-1	TRBV7-6	-	-	TGTGCCAGCAGCTTAGTCGGGAGACAAACGCGGGGCACTGAAGCTTTCTTT	CASSLVGRQTRGTEAFF
TRBJ2-5	TRBV9	TRBD1	-	TGTGCCAGCAGCCCAACGACAGGGCGCCTAGGGGAGACCCAGTACTTC	CASSPTTGRLGETQYF
TRBJ1-5	TRBV30	-	-	TGTGCCTGGAGACCACGGGAGCTCGGAGGCAATCAGCCCCAGCATTTT	CAWRPRELGGNQPQHF
TRBJ2-5	TRBV7-2	TRBD2	-	TGTGCCAGCAGCTCGCGACTAGCGGCGTACCAAGAGACCCAGTACTTC	CASSSRLAAYQETQYF
TRBJ2-5	TRBV28	-	many	TGTGCCAGCAGTTCCGGGACAACGTTACTCCCTGACCAGTACTTC	CASSSGTTLLPDQYF
TRBJ2-5	TRBV2	-	few	TGTGCCAGCAACTGGAGGGATTGGGAGACCCAGTACTTC	CASNWRDWETQYF
TRBJ2-5	TRBV10-3	-	few	TGTGCCACTCAGATTGGGACGCCCAATGAGCAGTACTTC	CATQIGTPNEQYF
TRBJ1-3	TRBV4-3	-	many	TGCGCCAGCAGCCAAGAAGAGGCGCGGAACTCTGGAAACACCATATATTTT	CASSQEEARNSGNTIYF
TRBJ2-3	TRBV4-1	TRBD1	-	TGCGCCAGCAGCTACCGACAGGGTACCACAGATACGCAGTATTTT	CASSYRQGTTDTQYF
TRBJ2-6	TRBV5-6	-	few	TGTGCCAGCAGCTTGGTGACAGCTGTCCTCTCTGGGGCCAACGTCCTGACTTTC	CASSLVTAVLSGANVLTF
TRBJ1-1	TRBV4-1	-	-	TGCGCCAGCAGACTCTCGGGTAACACTGAAGCTTTCTTT	CASRLSGNTEAFF
TRBJ1-6	TRBV4-2	-	-	TGTGCCAGCAGCCAAGATCAACTCAGGGGTGCTTCACCCCTCCACTTT	CASSQDQLRGASPLHF
TRBJ2-7	TRBV3-1	-	few	TGTGCCAGCAGCCCCCGCAGGACTTCTTCCTACGAGCAGTACTTC	CASSPRRTSSYEQYF
TRBJ2-3	TRBV7-9	-	many	TGTGCCAGCAGACCGCCCTCCTATGCTAGGACTATAGGTACGCAGTATTTT	CASRPPSYARTIGTQYF
TRBJ2-5	TRBV7-2	-	-	TGTGCCAGCAGCTCGGACTCGGGGGTCCAAGAGACCCAGTACTTC	CASSSDSGVQETQYF
TRBJ2-1	TRBV7-2	TRBD2	-	TGTGCCAGCAGAGGATCCGGACTAGCGTCCCACAATGAGCAGTTCTTC	CASRGSGLASHNEQFF
TRBJ1-5	TRBV20-1	-	-	TGCAGTGCTTTCAGCTCTGATTATAGCAATCAGCCCCAGCATTTT	CSAFSSDYSNQPQHF
TRBJ2-5	TRBV10-3	-	-	TGTGCCATCAGTAGACAGCCAAACCAAGAGACCCAGTACTTC	CAISRQPNQETQYF
TRBJ2-1	TRBV20-1	TRBD2	-	TGCAGTGCTAGCGGGACTAGCGGCGGCTCCTACAATGAGCAGTTCTTC	CSASGTSGGSYNEQFF
TRBJ2-7	TRBV20-1	TRBD1	-	TGCAGTGCCAAAGGGACAGTCTACGAGCAGTACTTC	CSAKGTVYEQYF
TRBJ2-7	TRBV3-1	TRBD2	-	TGTGCCAGCAGCCAAGGGCTAGCGGGTACCTACGAGCAGTACTTC	CASSQGLAGTYEQYF
TRBJ2-6	TRBV7-2	-	-	TGTGCCAGCGCGTATATAGGACGACGTGAGGCCAACGTCCTGACTTTC	CASAYIGRREANVLTF
TRBJ2-5	TRBV10-3	TRBD1	few	TGTGCCATCAGTGAAACAGGGGGTGGTGAGACCCAGTACTTC	CAISETGGGETQYF
TRBJ2-1	TRBV7-2	TRBD1	-	TGTGCCAGCAGCTTAACGGGGACAGCTTCCTACAATGAGCAGTTCTTC	CASSLTGTASYNEQFF